This T cell receptor (beta chain) came from a study of blood T cell repertoires in COVID-19 (dated by TCRdb to about 2020). Regarding the research as a whole: The collaborator samples originated in the United States, Italy and Spain and spanned the acute and convalescent phases of COVID-19. The material from the prospective study consisted of cDNA or gDNA derived from T cells, B-cell-depleted T cells, or PBMCs. Deeply sampled blood TCRbeta repertoires from subjects exposed to, actively infected with, or recovered from COVID-19 were included in the dataset. The repertoires were made available in a free public database intended to serve as a resource for research on the immune response to SARS-CoV-2. Samples were obtained from the ongoing ImmuneRACE study (first 160 participants) and from roughly 1,300 subjects provided by 6 global collaborators. Nearly every sample came with metadata listing a de-identified subject ID, COVID-19 status, age in years and sex. Where available, HLA class I and class II types were taken from metadata supplied by the sample provider and were not determined by assay-based typing.

In regard to this clone: No cognate antigen has been identified for it. No much larger clone is present one base from it, and per-base qualities are unavailable.

TCRbeta CDR3 regions were amplified from genomic DNA by means of the immunoSEQ Assay, a bias-controlled multiplex PCR. Under the source paper's analysis protocol: Nucleated cell counts per sample were estimated from amplification of reference gene primers within the assay. To quantify the absolute abundance of each unique TCRbeta CDR3 rearrangement, sequence reads were collapsed and filtered. For each sample, productive Simpson clonality was calculated as the square root of Simpson's diversity index over productive rearrangements. TCRdb provides this immuneACCESS table in a form limited to in-frame rearrangements. Some clones are lacking; in checked studies, under half of them reflect an unresolved V gene, and why the rest are absent is not known. That table supplies the V and J calls and clone size; D and trimming were determined from the DNA. Present in this sample are around 260,000 clones, 80% to 85% of which were seen just once. Clones ranked in the top ten supply 15% to 18% of the sample.

One collaborating source in Seattle enrolled patients while the patients were actively infected and followed the patients over time throughout the course of disease. Whole blood was collected in K2EDTA tubes by collaborating institutions according to the institutions' own protocols. For TCRbeta analysis, collaborators shipped samples in one of three forms: frozen whole blood, isolated PBMCs, or DNA extracted from either of those sample types. The CDR3 covers 13 residues, taking in both the cysteine and the phenylalanine. The only DNA kept is the CDR3, 39 bases in frame from the first base. The junction carries 8 bases between V and J, which are trimmed by 6 bases and 3 bases respectively. CDR1 and CDR2 are drawn from the germline V gene (reference sequence): LGHDT, YNNKEL. What the research found in general, with its limitations: The amount of clinical and demographic metadata varied by source and participant and was provided uncurated.

This TCR came from a person aged 65 to 85 with COVID-19, enrolled during active disease. Sequenced input: peripheral blood. The sequence is built from TRBV3-1 (or the pseudogene TRBV3-2) and TRBJ2-2; the D gene is unclear. In nucleotide form, the sequence is TGTGCCAGCAGGCAAACTCACACCGGGGAGCTGTTTTTT. This sequence encodes CASRQTHTGELFF.